These 28 T cell receptor beta chains were all obtained from the same sample, sequenced in a study of fetal regulatory T cell absence and autoimmunity. The protocol was immunoSEQ multiplex PCR, while the TCRdb copy is restricted to in-frame clones and leaves out a portion. The sample has about 95,000 clones; 72% are singletons. The material sequenced was pancreas tissue. The origin of the receptors is a male donor with IPEX syndrome.

This clone was recorded a few times. The chain employs TRBV7-8 and TRBJ2-4; D is unclear. The CDR3 consists of 18 residues. CDR1 and CDR2 (germline): SGHVS, FQNEAQ. Trimming cost V 0 bases and J 1 base, with 16 bases left between them. CDR3 sequence (DNA): TGTGCCAGCAGCTTAGCGGTATCGGCTCGCAAGGCCAAAAACATTCAGTACTTC. Translating it yields CASSLAVSARKAKNIQYF.

The chain carries TRBV7-2 and TRBJ2-1; TRBD2 matches 9 bases. Trimming at V came to 4 bases and at J to 4 bases, leaving 5 bases not matched to a gene. This CDR3 has 15 residues. From germline, CDR1 is SGHTA and CDR2 FQGNSA. The CDR3 spells CASSYTTSGYNEQFF. Written as DNA, the CDR3 is TGTGCCAGCAGCTACACGACTAGCGGATACAATGAGCAGTTCTTC.

The genes are TRBV30 and TRBJ2-7; TRBD2 aligns across 11 bases. Germline CDR1 GTSNPN, CDR2 SVGIG (reference sequence). Trimming took 8 bases from V and 4 from J; bases not matched to a gene: 10. The CDR3 runs to 14 residues. The chain's CDR3 is CAQKIAGGPYEQYF. CDR3 in DNA: TGTGCCCAAAAAATAGCGGGAGGGCCATACGAGCAGTACTTC.

The chain is built from TRBV4-1 and TRBJ2-7; D might be TRBD1 (6 bases). V lost 0 bases and J lost 3, with 15 bases in between. This CDR3 comprises 16 residues. Germline V CDR1 and CDR2: MGHRA, YSYEKL. The CDR3, as DNA: TGCGCCAGCAGCCAAGAGGACAGTGAAACCTTCTACGAGCAGTACTTC. Residues: CASSQEDSETFYEQYF.

This clone came up once. The chain combines TRBV7-2 with TRBJ1-4; D call uncertain. The CDR3 is 15 amino acids. The germline gives CDR1 SGHTA, CDR2 FQGNSA. V shed 3 bases and J shed 6 bases, with 14 bases lying between them. CDR3 protein: CASSFRSRIDEKLFF. The CDR3 coding sequence is TGTGCCAGCAGCTTTCGTTCTCGGATAGATGAAAAACTGTTTTTT.

The rearrangement links TRBV7-6 to TRBJ1-3; D unresolved. Germline V lookup: CDR1 SGHVS, CDR2 FNYEAQ. The ends were cut back, 5 bases at V and 0 bases at J, with 11 bases in the middle. There are 15 residues in the CDR3. This CDR3 is CASSQDGFSGNTIYF. The CDR3 nucleotides read TGTGCCAGCAGCCAGGACGGTTTCTCTGGAAACACCATATATTTT.

This clone has just a few counts. The chain couples TRBV27 to TRBJ1-5; D remains unclear. With 3 bases removed from V and 6 bases from J, the gap between germline ends came to 6 bases. CDR1 is MNHEY and CDR2 is SMNVEV in the germline V gene (reference sequence). The CDR3 has 12 amino acids. DNA of the CDR3: TGTGCCAGCAGTTTCCCGGGTCAGCCCCAGCATTTT. It encodes CASSFPGQPQHF.

The chain is built from TRBV7-2 and TRBJ1-3; D unclear. This CDR3 region has 15 residues. The V gene's germline CDR1 is SGHTA and CDR2 FQGNSA. Trimming cost V 4 bases and J 1 base, with 11 bases left between them. The DNA for the CDR3 is TGTGCCAGCAGCTCGTCCGCCCCATCTGGAAACACCATATATTTT. Translated, it gives CASSSSAPSGNTIYF.

J is TRBJ2-5 and V is TRBV2, with 10 positions matching TRBD2. The assigned J gene may be wrong: the sequence end matches TRBJ2-7 better. This CDR3 region has 16 residues. The germline V gene has CDR1 SNHLY and CDR2 FYNNEI. The CDR3 nucleotides are TGTGCCAGCAGTGATGGGCTAGCGGGAGAAAGGTACGAGCAGTACTTC. Its translation: CASSDGLAGERYEQYF.

The chain links TRBV30 to TRBJ2-7; weak D call: TRBD1 (5 bases). The V end was cut by 0 bases, the J end by 2 bases, with 5 bases between. CDR3 length equals 12 residues. Germline values: CDR1 GTSNPN, CDR2 SVGIG (reference sequence). The CDR3 loop is CAWSVDTYEQYF. In nucleotides, the CDR3 is TGTGCCTGGAGTGTGGACACCTACGAGCAGTACTTC.

The chain links TRBV1 to TRBJ2-5; the tabulated D call, TRBD1, remains unverified against the DNA. TRBV1 is flagged as a pseudogene. This CDR3 has 15 residues. CDR3 nucleotide sequence: TGCACCAGCAGCCAAGTACGAGACAGGGGAGAGACCCAGTACTTC. Translation: CTSSQVRDRGETQYF.

The count of this clone is one. The chain couples TRBV4-1 to TRBJ2-4, with no clear D. Between the trimmed V and J ends, which lost 0 bases and 0 bases, there was a span of 6 bases. Germline CDR1 reads MGHRA; CDR2 reads YSYEKL. This CDR3 spans 15 amino acids. CDR3 nucleotide sequence: TGCGCCAGCAGCCAAGAGGAGACAGCCAAAAACATTCAGTACTTC. Protein product: CASSQEETAKNIQYF.

This chain joins TRBV4-2 and TRBJ2-4, with no clear D. Trimming took off 0 bases at V and 6 bases at J, with 9 bases between the two ends. This CDR3 comprises 14 residues. CDR1 is LGHNA, CDR2 YNFKEQ, per germline. In DNA form, the CDR3 reads TGTGCCAGCAGCCAAGACAAGGTCGGAAACATTCAGTACTTC. The encoded protein is CASSQDKVGNIQYF.

This clone was seen a few times. The rearrangement links TRBV5-1 to TRBJ2-1, with D unclear. The CDR3 contains 15 residues. The germline V gene encodes CDR1 SGHRS and CDR2 YFSETQ. V was cut by 2 bases and J by 6 bases, with 15 bases left in between. For the CDR3, the DNA is TGCGCCAGCAGCTTCCAGAACTACATACCCAATGAGCAGTTCTTC. This translates into CASSFQNYIPNEQFF.

This clone was counted only a few times. This sequence joins TRBV6-5 and TRBJ1-5; D is possibly TRBD1 (6 bases). V lost 2 bases and J 5 bases, leaving 10 bases between the germline ends. CDR3 length equals 14 residues. CDR1 MNHEY and CDR2 SVGAGI come from the germline V gene. CDR3 sequence: CASSYGQFYQPQHF. The DNA for the CDR3 is TGTGCCAGCAGTTACGGACAGTTTTATCAGCCCCAGCATTTT.

This clone showed up just a few times. The chain links TRBV12-5 to TRBJ2-1; weak D call: TRBD2 (5 bases). Trimming cost V 0 bases and J 6 bases, with 12 bases left between them. The CDR3 contains 15 residues. CDR1 is LGHNT and CDR2 is FRNRAP in the germline V gene. The CDR3 is CASGLVRGGPNEQFF. The CDR3 region has the DNA TGTGCTAGTGGTTTGGTACGAGGCGGGCCCAATGAGCAGTTCTTC.

This clone has a handful of counts. This sample includes further DNA sequences coding for the same CDR3. The gene calls are TRBV9 and TRBJ1-5, with a tentative D call TRBD1 (5 bases). Trimming cost V 0 bases and J 4 bases, with 8 bases left between them. The CDR3 has 14 residues. Looked up from germline, CDR1 is SGDLS and CDR2 is YYNGEE. CDR3 amino acids: CASSVGGGNQPQHF. CDR3 DNA sequence: TGTGCCAGCAGCGTAGGGGGGGGAAATCAGCCCCAGCATTTT.

This chain uses TRBV6-5 with TRBJ1-2; weak D call: TRBD1 (5 bases). The CDR3 has 13 amino acids. Trimming left V 4 bases short and J 4 bases short, with 10 bases between. The germline V gene encodes CDR1 MNHEY and CDR2 SVGAGI. The CDR3 region has the DNA TGTGCCAGCAGTTGGGCGGGGCCCTATGGCTACACCTTC. This gives the protein CASSWAGPYGYTF.

This chain uses TRBV30 with TRBJ2-7; weak D call: TRBD2 (5 bases). Germline V gene lookup returns CDR1 GTSNPN and CDR2 SVGIG (reference sequence). V lost 6 bases and J lost 3, with 18 bases in between. CDR3 length: 14 residues. CDR3 DNA: TGTGCCTGCGGAGGAAGACCCCCGCGCTACGAGCAGTACTTC. Protein product: CACGGRPPRYEQYF.

The rearrangement links TRBV5-6 to TRBJ2-2, with TRBD2 matching over 13 bases. V lost 4 bases to trimming and J lost 4 bases; unmatched junction nucleotides: 7. Germline lookup yields CDR1 SGHDT and CDR2 YYEEEE. CDR3 length: 17 amino acids. CDR3 in amino acids: CASSILGLAGPTGELFF. The DNA for the CDR3 is TGTGCCAGCAGCATATTGGGACTAGCGGGACCCACCGGGGAGCTGTTTTTT.

The chain uses TRBV19 and TRBJ2-3; D is undetermined. The CDR3 is made up of 12 amino acids. Trimming stripped 5 bases from V and 2 bases from J, with 5 bases between. Germline V gives CDR1 LNHDA, CDR2 SQIVND (reference sequence). The chain's CDR3 is CASSSNTDTQYF. The CDR3 DNA is TGTGCCAGTAGTTCGAACACAGATACGCAGTATTTT.

CDR3 sequence reads: CASSDRDTYEQYF. The CDR3 DNA reads TGTGCCAGCAGTGACAGGGATACCTACGAGCAGTACTTC. The chain combines TRBV6-1 with TRBJ2-7; maybe TRBD1 (5 bases). The CDR3 contains 13 residues. V was shortened by 3 bases and J by 2 bases, with 8 bases between the two germline ends. In germline, CDR1 is MNHNS, CDR2 SASEGT.

V is TRBV30 and J is TRBJ1-3, with TRBD1 identical over 8 bases. This CDR3 has 14 amino acids. V lost 2 bases to trimming and J lost 6 bases; unmatched junction nucleotides: 6. CDR1 and CDR2 (germline): GTSNPN, SVGIG (reference sequence). Here the CDR3 reads CAWSLMTGANTIYF. CDR3 sequence (DNA): TGTGCCTGGAGTCTAATGACAGGGGCAAACACCATATATTTT.

This clone was seen more than once but under ten times. Other DNA sequences within the sample encode an identical CDR3. This chain uses TRBV5-1 with TRBJ2-7; D unclear. The V gene lost 1 base and the J gene lost 4 bases, with 6 bases spanning the gap. The CDR3 spans 12 residues. CDR1 is SGHRS, CDR2 YFSETQ, per germline. CDR3 in DNA: TGCGCCAGCAGCTTGACCTCTTACGAGCAGTACTTC. It codes for CASSLTSYEQYF.

This clone was seen only once. The chain has TRBV5-4 and TRBJ2-7; the match to TRBD2 covers 9 bases. The CDR3 loop spans 18 amino acids. The V gene's germline CDR1 is SGHNT and CDR2 YYREEE (reference sequence). V dropped 4 bases and J dropped 1; count of bases not matched to a gene: 15. Here the CDR3 reads CASSANRGLAYGSYEQYF. CDR3 sequence (DNA): TGTGCCAGCAGCGCAAACCGCGGACTAGCGTATGGTTCCTACGAGCAGTACTTC.

The chain uses TRBV9 and TRBJ2-7; 13 bases map to TRBD2. Germline assignment: CDR1 SGDLS and CDR2 YYNGEE. The CDR3 consists of 21 residues. After removal of 4 bases from V and 0 bases from J, the junction contained 19 bases not matched to a gene. CDR3 DNA: TGTGCCAGCAGCCCTCGGACTAGCGGGAGTAAGGGGCCGGCCCTCTCCTACGAGCAGTACTTC. Translation: CASSPRTSGSKGPALSYEQYF.

The chain uses TRBV6-1 and TRBJ1-1; 7 bases map to TRBD1. V shed 5 bases and J 1 base; nucleotides not matched to a gene: 1. The V gene's germline CDR1 is MNHNS and CDR2 SASEGT. The CDR3 covers 13 residues. The CDR3 spells CASSWTGNTEAFF. Here the CDR3 DNA reads TGTGCCAGCAGTTGGACAGGGAACACTGAAGCTTTCTTT.

J is TRBJ1-4 and V is TRBV30; D gene ambiguous. The CDR3 totals 13 residues. V shed 0 bases and J shed 0 bases, with 2 bases lying between them. Germline V CDR1 and CDR2: GTSNPN, SVGIG (reference sequence). Here the CDR3 DNA reads TGTGCCTGGAGTGTTGCAACTAATGAAAAACTGTTTTTT. Residues: CAWSVATNEKLFF.